This TCR beta chain is from a study of siplizumab effects on memory and regulatory T cells. Study-wide results and limits: Alloreactive sequences tracing back to unstimulated CD4+ memory cells fell significantly with siplizumab. Apparently key alloresponse contributors, naive T cells also seemed more diverse than memory cells. Sequences below about 10^-5 frequency were poorly captured, and few alloreactive clones mapped to unstimulated subsets.

For this clone: The antigen remains undetermined.

Roughly 9.3 x 10^4 TCR templates were assayed per sample. Libraries were prepared by immunoSEQ multiplex PCR; TCRdb keeps only in-frame clonotypes and omits some of them. This sample yields approximately 98,000 clones, of which roughly 94% are seen a single time; approximately 1.2% belongs to the top ten. Sequencing used non-Treg CD4+ T cells sorted from blood. This TCR was recovered from a human donor in good health.

The CDR3 sequence: CAWSLNSPLHF. CDR3 nucleotide sequence: TGTGCCTGGAGTCTTAATTCACCCCTCCACTTT. The V and J genes are TRBV30 and TRBJ1-6; D unclear. Trimming pared 2 bases from V and 6 bases from J, leaving 2 bases between. The CDR3 extends over 11 amino acids. CDR1 is GTSNPN, CDR2 SVGIG, per germline (reference sequence).